This TCR beta chain was sequenced for a study of cytomegalovirus exposure and HLA in healthy donors. This CDR3 region has 14 residues. The V and J ends lost 2 bases and 7 bases respectively, with 12 bases between them. Germline V gene sequence: CDR1 SGHVS, CDR2 FQNEAQ. Use of 60 Vbeta and 13 Jbeta primers characterized the PCR. The assay was immunoSEQ multiplex PCR, and TCRdb's table has in-frame clones only and misses some. The table lists nearly 110,000 clones, around 85% of them singletons. This TCR derives from a man in his 60s in good health and CMV-seronegative. Source material: PBMCs. The genes are TRBV7-8 and TRBJ2-4, with a weak D call TRBD1 (6 bases). DNA for the CDR3: TGTGCCAGCAGCTTACCGGACAGAGGGAACATTCAGTACTTC. Protein sequence: CASSLPDRGNIQYF.